A single sample gave rise to the 27 T cell receptor beta chains below, sequenced in a study of CD8+ T cells in alopecia areata. Extraction and reverse transcription of RNA yielded cDNA as the sequencing template. Profiling relied on immunoSEQ multiplex PCR, and the TCRdb table lists in-frame clones only, not all of them. The table shows about 250,000 clones, with roughly 63% occurring only once. Treatment in this sample: oral pan-JAK inhibitor, 5-10 mg twice daily. The material sequenced was CD4+ T cells sorted from blood, taken at approximately week 52, from a patient treated with tofacitinib. Receptor source: a human donor with alopecia areata.

This clone came up a few times. V and J are TRBV5-1 and TRBJ2-7; 9 bases match TRBD1. The CDR3 totals 15 residues. The V and J ends lost 0 bases and 6 bases, in that order; junction bases with no gene match: 7. The germline CDR1 and CDR2 sequences are SGHRS and YFSETQ. Here the CDR3 DNA reads TGCGCCAGCAGCTTGGCCCTGGGACAGGGCAGCGAGCAGTACTTC. It yields the protein CASSLALGQGSEQYF.

The chain is built from TRBV4-1 and TRBJ2-3; 7 bases fit TRBD2. The germline CDR1 and CDR2 sequences are MGHRA and YSYEKL. The CDR3 is 16 residues long. The V gene end was trimmed by 0 bases and the J gene end by 0 bases; junction bases not matched to a gene: 3. The CDR3 protein is CASSQEERGSTDTQYF. The CDR3 DNA sequence: TGCGCCAGCAGCCAAGAAGAGCGGGGTAGCACAGATACGCAGTATTTT.

The chain combines TRBV29-1 with TRBJ1-2; D is possibly TRBD1 (5 bases). Germline loops: CDR1 SQVTM, CDR2 ANQGSEA. The CDR3 totals 12 residues. Trimming stripped 4 bases from V and 5 bases from J, with 11 bases between. For the CDR3, the DNA is TGCAGCGTTGTAACGGGGACGTATGGCTACACCTTC. Translated: CSVVTGTYGYTF.

This clone was found a few times. The CDR3 region is CASSGTASSYEQYF. As DNA, the CDR3 is TGTGCCAGCAGTGGAACAGCCAGCTCCTACGAGCAGTACTTC. V usage is TRBV6-5 and J usage is TRBJ2-5; no clear D. The J call is in doubt because the DNA end fits TRBJ2-7 better. From germline, CDR1 is MNHEY and CDR2 SVGAGI. The CDR3 extends over 14 amino acids.

This clone was counted between two and nine times. The rearrangement joins TRBV19 to TRBJ2-2; D uncertain. The germline V gene has CDR1 LNHDA and CDR2 SQIVND (reference sequence). The V end was cut by 6 bases, the J end by 2 bases, with 10 bases between. The CDR3 is 14 residues long. The CDR3, as DNA: TGTGCCAGTAGCACCCCGGGCAACACCGGGGAGCTGTTTTTT. Protein: CASSTPGNTGELFF.

The chain joins TRBV6-5 to TRBJ2-2; D is perhaps TRBD1 (5 bases). The CDR3 sequence is 13 residues long. Trimming cost V 6 bases and J 7 bases, with 12 bases left between them. Germline V gene lookup returns CDR1 MNHEY and CDR2 SVGAGI. This chain's CDR3 is CASRQGVVGELFF. The CDR3 DNA sequence: TGTGCCAGCAGGCAAGGGGTTGTCGGGGAGCTGTTTTTT.

The chain couples TRBV6-5 to TRBJ1-4; D unclear. Trimming shortened V by 1 base and J by 3 bases, and 9 bases separated the two germline ends. This CDR3 has 15 amino acids. Germline CDR1 and CDR2: MNHEY and SVGAGI. CDR3 in DNA: TGTGCCAGCAGTTACTTTCCGGTACCTAATGAAAAACTGTTTTTT. This codes for CASSYFPVPNEKLFF.

In this sample, this clone turned up a few times. The V gene is TRBV7-3, the J gene TRBJ2-1; TRBD2 aligns across 12 bases. The J segment lost 6 bases and the V segment lost 5 bases, leaving 5 bases of the junction unmatched. Germline values: CDR1 SGHTA, CDR2 FQGTGA. The CDR3 totals 15 residues. The DNA of the CDR3 is TGTGCCAGCAGCCCCGCTAGCGGGGGGGCCAATGAGCAGTTCTTC. Protein sequence: CASSPASGGANEQFF.

J is TRBJ2-4 and V is TRBV15, with D possibly called TRBD1 or TRBD2 (5 bases each). Germline V gene lookup returns CDR1 LNHNV and CDR2 YYDKDF (reference sequence). The V end lost 0 bases, the J end lost 5 bases, and 14 bases lay between the germline ends. The CDR3 is 16 residues long. DNA of the CDR3: TGTGCCACCAGCAGAGATTTTTTGGGGGTTCAAAACATTCAGTACTTC. It codes for CATSRDFLGVQNIQYF.

A few counts support this clone. The chain links TRBV6-1 to TRBJ2-1; D is unclear. V lost 8 bases, J lost 5 bases, and 10 bases lay in between. Germline CDR1 reads MNHNS; CDR2 reads SASEGT. The CDR3 runs to 12 residues. The CDR3: CASVGPHNEQFF. CDR3 DNA sequence: TGTGCCAGCGTTGGACCCCACAATGAGCAGTTCTTC.

This clone has only a few counts. The chain recombines TRBV19 with TRBJ2-3; D is possibly TRBD1 (5 bases). The CDR3 totals 13 residues. The germline V gene encodes CDR1 LNHDA and CDR2 SQIVND (reference sequence). With 7 bases removed from V and 8 bases from J, the gap between germline ends came to 16 bases. CDR3 DNA: TGTGCCAGTACTAGGGGCGAACTCGGTACGCAGTATTTT. It encodes CASTRGELGTQYF.

Only a few counts were recorded for this clone. The chain employs TRBV4-1 and TRBJ1-1; D possibly corresponds to TRBD1 (6 bases). CDR3 size: 15 residues. V dropped 4 bases and J dropped 3 bases, with 15 bases sitting between them. Germline loops: CDR1 MGHRA, CDR2 YSYEKL. The DNA for the CDR3 is TGCGCCAGCAGCCGTATGACCAGGGGAGACACTGAAGCTTTCTTT. Translating it yields CASSRMTRGDTEAFF.

This clone was counted only a few times. Other DNA sequences in this sample translate to the same CDR3. The J gene is TRBJ2-7, the V gene TRBV7-2, with a tentative D call TRBD1 (6 bases). The germline CDR1 and CDR2 sequences are SGHTA and FQGNSA. Trimming cost V 0 bases and J 0 bases, with 6 bases left between them. The CDR3 sequence is 14 residues long. CDR3 sequence: CASSLAGGSYEQYF. CDR3 sequence (DNA): TGTGCCAGCAGCTTAGCAGGGGGCTCCTACGAGCAGTACTTC. Full variable domain (remainder filled in from reference TRBV7-2 and TRBJ2-7): GAGVSQSPSNKVTEKGKDVELRCDPISGHTALYWYRQSLGQGLEFLIYFQGNSAPDKSGLPSDRFSAERTGGSVSTLTIQRTQQEDSAVYLCASSLAGGSYEQYFGPGTRLTVT.

This clone was recorded a few times. The V gene is TRBV5-6, the J gene TRBJ2-5; D gene uncertain. CDR3 length: 14 amino acids. Deletions cut 0 bases from V and 0 bases from J, with 6 bases between. CDR1 and CDR2 (germline): SGHDT, YYEEEE. The CDR3 sequence is CASSLVPYQETQYF. The CDR3 DNA reads TGTGCCAGCAGCTTGGTTCCTTACCAAGAGACCCAGTACTTC.

DNA of the CDR3: TGTGCCACCAGCAGGAAGACTAGCGGGGTGAGCACAGATACGCAGTATTTT. As protein: CATSRKTSGVSTDTQYF. V usage is TRBV15 and J usage is TRBJ2-3, with TRBD2 identical over 11 bases. The V and J ends lost 3 bases and 0 bases, in that order; junction bases with no gene match: 5. Germline lookup yields CDR1 LNHNV and CDR2 YYDKDF (reference sequence). The CDR3 consists of 17 residues.

The rearrangement links TRBV18 to TRBJ2-7; D not resolved. Trimming took off 5 bases at V and 4 bases at J, with 6 bases between the two ends. The germline gives CDR1 KGHSH, CDR2 LQKENI. The CDR3 loop spans 11 amino acids. CDR3 sequence (DNA): TGTGCCAGCTCAGCCGAGTACGAGCAGTACTTC. Translating it yields CASSAEYEQYF. Based on the CDR3 plus reference TRBV18 and TRBJ2-7, the full variable domain is NAGVMQNPRHLVRRRGQEARLRCSPMKGHSHVYWYRQLPEEGLKFMVYLQKENIIDESGMPKERFSAEFPKEGPSILRIQQVVRGDSAAYFCASSAEYEQYFGPGTRLTVT.

This clone was found once. The chain combines TRBV29-1 with TRBJ2-5, with D unclear. Trimming took off 4 bases at V and 5 bases at J, with 14 bases between the two ends. This CDR3 is built from 13 residues. Germline CDR1 reads SQVTM; CDR2 reads ANQGSEA. CDR3 DNA sequence: TGCAGCGTTGGGTATAGGGCCGGGGAGACCCAGTACTTC. Translated, it gives CSVGYRAGETQYF.

This chain links TRBV9 with TRBJ2-5, with 7 bases that match TRBD1. This CDR3 is built from 13 residues. CDR1 is SGDLS and CDR2 is YYNGEE in the germline V gene. V gave up 0 bases and J gave up 4 bases; unmatched junction bases: 0. The CDR3 region has the DNA TGTGCCAGCAGCGTAGGGACAGGAGAGACCCAGTACTTC. It encodes CASSVGTGETQYF.

The chain recombines TRBV4-1 with TRBJ1-2; D uncertain. Per the germline V gene, CDR1 is MGHRA and CDR2 is YSYEKL. Trimming cost V 4 bases and J 2 bases, with 14 bases left between them. The CDR3 loop spans 15 amino acids. The CDR3 bases are TGCGCCAGCAGCCGGGAGGGAAGGGCGAACTATGGCTACACCTTC. Encoded protein: CASSREGRANYGYTF.

The J gene is TRBJ2-5, the V gene TRBV30; D call uncertain. Trimming pared 0 bases from V and 3 bases from J, leaving 8 bases between. Per the germline V gene, CDR1 is GTSNPN and CDR2 is SVGIG (reference sequence). There are 13 residues in the CDR3. The CDR3 DNA is TGTGCCTGGAGTGTAGGGCCGGAAGAGACCCAGTACTTC. As protein: CAWSVGPEETQYF.

This clone was seen a few times. The chain is built from TRBV2 and TRBJ2-5, with D perhaps TRBD2 (5 bases). CDR3 length: 12 residues. Germline V lookup: CDR1 SNHLY, CDR2 FYNNEI. Trimming removed 7 bases from V and 5 bases from J, with 11 bases in between. The CDR3 spells CASKRETETQYF. CDR3 nucleotide sequence: TGTGCCAGCAAGAGGGAGACGGAGACCCAGTACTTC.

This clone was observed a single time. V gene TRBV19 combines with J gene TRBJ1-2; D possibly corresponds to TRBD1 (6 bases). The germline V gene has CDR1 LNHDA and CDR2 SQIVND (reference sequence). The CDR3 loop spans 16 amino acids. Trimming pared 0 bases from V and 8 bases from J, leaving 19 bases between. The chain's CDR3 is CASSIDLGSLGGGYTF. CDR3 bases: TGTGCCAGTAGTATAGATCTGGGCAGCCTAGGGGGAGGCTACACCTTC. The entire variable domain, with the rest obtained from reference TRBV19 and TRBJ1-2, is as follows: DGGITQSPKYLFRKEGQNVTLSCEQNLNHDAMYWYRQDPGQGLRLIYYSQIVNDFQKGDIAEGYSVSREKKESFPLTVTSAQKNPTAFYLCASSIDLGSLGGGYTFGSGTRLTVV.

The chain is built from TRBV15 and TRBJ1-3; D ambiguous. V was shortened by 5 bases and J by 0 bases, with 11 bases between the two germline ends. This CDR3 is built from 15 residues. The V gene's germline CDR1 is LNHNV and CDR2 YYDKDF (reference sequence). DNA for the CDR3: TGTGCCACCAGCTCTCGCTCGGGCTCTGGAAACACCATATATTTT. This sequence encodes CATSSRSGSGNTIYF.

The V gene is TRBV2, the J gene TRBJ2-1; no clear D. V was trimmed by 0 bases and J by 1 base, leaving 7 bases between them. Germline V gives CDR1 SNHLY, CDR2 FYNNEI. There are 15 residues in the CDR3. CDR3: CASSEAGFSYNEQFF. CDR3 coding DNA: TGTGCCAGCAGTGAAGCGGGTTTTTCCTACAATGAGCAGTTCTTC. The whole variable domain, remainder taken from reference TRBV2 and TRBJ2-1, is EPEVTQTPSHQVTQMGQEVILRCVPISNHLYFYWYRQILGQKVEFLVSFYNNEISEKSEIFDDQFSVERPDGSNFTLKIRSTKLEDSAMYFCASSEAGFSYNEQFFGPGTRLTVL.

The chain uses TRBV30 and TRBJ1-1; tentatively, D is TRBD1 (5 bases). Trimming cost V 3 bases and J 1 base, with 15 bases left between them. The CDR3 is made up of 15 amino acids. Looked up from germline, CDR1 is GTSNPN and CDR2 is SVGIG (reference sequence). CDR3 in DNA: TGTGCCTGGAGCCCGACAGACATGGCGAACACTGAAGCTTTCTTT. Its protein is CAWSPTDMANTEAFF.

This clone was picked up a small number of times. J is TRBJ1-6 and V is TRBV29-1; 7 bases line up with TRBD1. The CDR3 runs to 14 residues. With V trimmed by 6 bases and J by 7 bases, 9 bases remained unmatched. Germline loops: CDR1 SQVTM, CDR2 ANQGSEA. CDR3 DNA sequence: TGCAGCGTCTCCCTGGGACAGAGAAATTCACCCCTCCACTTT. Protein product: CSVSLGQRNSPLHF.

The chain employs TRBV30 and TRBJ2-3; D tentatively reads TRBD1 or TRBD2 (7 bases each). The CDR3 extends over 17 amino acids. Germline CDR1 and CDR2: GTSNPN and SVGIG (reference sequence). The V end was cut by 3 bases, the J end by 2 bases, with 21 bases between. CDR3 sequence (DNA): TGTGCCTGGAGGCCAGGGGGGGCCAGACCTAACACAGATACGCAGTATTTT. It encodes CAWRPGGARPNTDTQYF. The whole variable domain, filled in from reference TRBV30 and TRBJ2-3, reads SQTIHQWPATLVQPVGSPLSLECTVEGTSNPNLYWYRQAAGRGLQLLFYSVGIGQISSEVPQNLSASRPQDRQFILSSKKLLLSDSGFYLCAWRPGGARPNTDTQYFGPGTRLTVL.